This T cell receptor beta chain was sequenced in a study of shared clonotypes between healthy human individuals. The study's findings and limits: Genetic and exposure-history diversity was limited by the small donor number.

Profiling relied on immunoSEQ multiplex PCR, and the TCRdb table lists in-frame clones only, not all of them. The sample contains fewer than 3 million clones, around 93% of which appear only once. As for this clone: Its cognate antigen is unknown.

Everyone who donated was a Caucasian adult who lived in Nashville, Tennessee. The sequenced material came from naive CD4+ T cells from PBMCs. Subset given: CD45RA+ positively selected. The sequence was obtained from a man between 18 and 35 years old in good health. Some clones in this sample may be carry-over from other donors' samples.

The CDR3 DNA reads as TGTGCCAGCAGCCAAGATCCGGTTCGGAATGAGCAGTTCTTC. It specifies CASSQDPVRNEQFF. V gene TRBV14 combines with J gene TRBJ2-1; no clear D. Germline assignment: CDR1 SGHDN and CDR2 FVKESK. V was shortened by 0 bases and J by 7 bases, with 10 bases between the two germline ends. The CDR3 extends over 14 amino acids.